One sample yielded the 5 T cell receptor beta chains listed below, sequenced in a study of T cell responses to AZD1222 COVID-19 vaccine. Clones were sequenced by immunoSEQ multiplex PCR, and TCRdb holds only the in-frame ones, with some missing. The sample contains 150,000 to 200,000 clones, 85% to 95% of which appear only once. This material consisted of peripheral blood, taken on day 0 of AZD1222 vaccination. The origin of the receptors is an adult in good health.

The chain is built from TRBV27 and TRBJ2-7, with TRBD1 as a possible D gene (6 bases). Trimming left V 5 bases short and J 3 bases short, with 23 bases between. The CDR3 loop spans 17 amino acids. The germline V gene encodes CDR1 MNHEY and CDR2 SMNVEV (reference sequence). In nucleotides, the CDR3 is TGTGCCAGCAGTCTCCATCAAGGACAGTTCCAAGACTACGAGCAGTACTTC. This translates into CASSLHQGQFQDYEQYF.

This sequence joins TRBV27 and TRBJ1-2; perhaps TRBD1 as D (5 bases). The CDR3 has 13 residues. V was trimmed by 3 bases and J by 7 bases, leaving 12 bases between them. Germline CDR1 MNHEY, CDR2 SMNVEV (reference sequence). Here the CDR3 reads CASSLEGLGGYTF. The CDR3 bases are TGTGCCAGCAGTTTGGAGGGGCTTGGTGGCTACACCTTC.

CDR3 in amino acids: CASSIDRGGNQPQHF. CDR3 DNA sequence: TGTGCCAGTAGTATAGACCGAGGGGGCAATCAGCCCCAGCATTTT. V usage is TRBV19 and J usage is TRBJ1-5; perhaps TRBD1 as D (5 bases). The CDR3 is 15 residues long. Per germline, CDR1 LNHDA and CDR2 SQIVND (reference sequence). V lost 0 bases to trimming and J lost 2 bases, with 8 bases between them. The full variable domain, with the rest looked up from reference TRBV19 and TRBJ1-5, is DGGITQSPKYLFRKEGQNVTLSCEQNLNHDAMYWYRQDPGQGLRLIYYSQIVNDFQKGDIAEGYSVSREKKESFPLTVTSAQKNPTAFYLCASSIDRGGNQPQHFGDGTRLSIL.

CDR3 in amino acids: CASSWGIWTGKSEQYF. CDR3 bases: TGCGCCAGCAGCTGGGGCATATGGACAGGGAAGAGCGAGCAGTACTTC. V gene TRBV5-1 combines with J gene TRBJ2-7; 8 bases match TRBD1. The CDR3 has 16 residues. Per the germline V gene, CDR1 is SGHRS and CDR2 is YFSETQ. The ends lost 3 bases at V and 6 bases at J; junction bases unmatched: 14.

The chain carries TRBV3-1 (or the pseudogene TRBV3-2) and TRBJ2-1; the D gene is possibly TRBD1 (5 bases). The V gene lost 0 bases and the J gene lost 7 bases, with 22 bases spanning the gap. Germline V gene lookup returns CDR1 LGHDT and CDR2 YNNKEL (reference sequence). The CDR3 runs to 18 residues. The DNA of the CDR3 is TGTGCCAGCAGCCAAGATAGGGGTGGTATAGCAGTACGAAATGAGCAGTTCTTC. Translated: CASSQDRGGIAVRNEQFF.